Listed here are 8 T cell receptor beta chains from one sample, sequenced in a study of shared clonotypes between healthy human individuals. Naive CD8 populations comprised CD45RO-negative cells positively selected for CCR7, excluding terminally differentiated effector memory CD45RA+ cells. The table came from immunoSEQ multiplex PCR; TCRdb's copy has only in-frame clones and leaves some out. The sample includes around 2.1 million clones, about 92% of them seen just once. The specimen was naive CD8+ T cells from PBMCs. The receptors were sampled from a young man in good health. Some clones in this sample may be carry-over from other donors' samples.

The chain links TRBV7-2 to TRBJ1-1; unclear D gene. The CDR3 runs to 13 residues. V dropped 5 bases and J dropped 2 bases, with 9 bases sitting between them. In germline, CDR1 is SGHTA, CDR2 FQGNSA. As DNA, the CDR3 is TGTGCCAGCAGCACTCCTGGAAACACTGAAGCTTTCTTT. This encodes CASSTPGNTEAFF.

Worth noting for this clone: At the DNA level, this CDR3 is encoded by other sequences in the same sample as well. V gene TRBV11-2 combines with J gene TRBJ2-7; 8 bases fit TRBD2. V was clipped by 3 bases and J by 0 bases; unmatched bases: 1. Germline V gives CDR1 SGHAT, CDR2 FQNNGV. The CDR3 totals 14 residues. The CDR3 DNA is TGTGCCAGCAGCTTTAGCGGGACCTCCTACGAGCAGTACTTC. It encodes CASSFSGTSYEQYF.

V usage is TRBV6-5 and J usage is TRBJ1-4, with 8 bases lining up with TRBD1. Trimming at V came to 0 bases and at J to 8 bases, leaving 5 bases not matched to a gene. The length of the CDR3 is 15 residues. From germline, CDR1 is MNHEY and CDR2 SVGAGI. The CDR3 DNA is TGTGCCAGCAGTTACTCGCAGGGGGCTGGAGAAAAACTGTTTTTT. Protein sequence: CASSYSQGAGEKLFF.

The chain recombines TRBV5-5 with TRBJ1-5, with a weak D call TRBD1 (5 bases). The germline CDR1 and CDR2 sequences are SGHKS and YYEKEE (reference sequence). The CDR3 runs 16 residues. The V end lost 0 bases, the J end lost 6 bases, and 16 bases lay between the germline ends. The CDR3 reads CASSLDETVFSQPQHF. Here the CDR3 DNA reads TGTGCCAGCAGCTTGGACGAGACAGTCTTTTCTCAGCCCCAGCATTTT. Supplemented by reference TRBV5-5 and TRBJ1-5, the full variable domain reads DAGVTQSPTHLIKTRGQQVTLRCSPISGHKSVSWYQQVLGQGPQFIFQYYEKEERGRGNFPDRFSARQFPNYSSELNVNALLLGDSALYLCASSLDETVFSQPQHFGDGTRLSIL.

This chain joins TRBV7-6 and TRBJ2-7; 9 positions agree with TRBD1. V was pared by 5 bases and J by 10 bases, with 12 bases of the junction left unmatched. This CDR3 contains 14 residues. Germline CDR1 SGHVS, CDR2 FNYEAQ. The CDR3 sequence is CASSPGPGTGSQYF. DNA of the CDR3: TGTGCCAGCAGCCCCGGACCCGGGACAGGGTCACAGTACTTC.

The chain joins TRBV5-1 to TRBJ2-7; D call uncertain. The CDR3 extends over 11 amino acids. CDR1 and CDR2 (germline): SGHRS, YFSETQ. The V and J ends lost 0 bases and 7 bases respectively, with 5 bases between them. For the CDR3, the DNA is TGCGCCAGCAGCTTGGATGGGGAGCAGTACTTC. It translates to CASSLDGEQYF.

The chain has TRBV7-9 and TRBJ1-4; TRBD1 matches at 11 bases. The germline gives CDR1 SEHNR, CDR2 FQNEAQ (reference sequence). The CDR3 is 17 amino acids. V lost 0 bases to trimming and J lost 7 bases; unmatched junction nucleotides: 7. Here the CDR3 reads CASSLARTGGYFEKLFF. The CDR3 bases are TGTGCCAGCAGCTTAGCCAGGACAGGGGGCTATTTTGAAAAACTGTTTTTT.

Comments on this clone: The sample has other DNA sequences that encode this CDR3 too. The V gene is TRBV7-9, the J gene TRBJ2-3; 10 positions match TRBD1. J was trimmed by 5 bases and V by 2 bases; bases with no gene match: 4. Germline-derived CDR1 and CDR2 are SEHNR and FQNEAQ (reference sequence). This CDR3 is built from 15 residues. CDR3 nucleotides: TGTGCCAGCAGCTTAAGACAGGGGGCTGGAGATACGCAGTATTTT. This encodes CASSLRQGAGDTQYF.